This T cell receptor beta chain was obtained from a study of chemoradiotherapy in HPV16-positive cancers. Notes on the study in general: Candidate HPV-specific clones and E7-related TCR motifs grew in tumor during treatment.

On this clone: The target antigen is unknown.

This table comes from immunoSEQ multiplex PCR, and its TCRdb copy is limited to in-frame clones, with some not included. Among fewer than 40,000 clones listed, about 92% were seen once. The origin of this receptor is a human donor with HPV-associated anogenital cancer. The source material was blood, sampled from a patient who underwent chemoradiotherapy.

CDR3 in DNA: TGTGCCAGCAGTGACTCGGGCAGGGGGGTTTCCGAGCAGTACTTC. Residues: CASSDSGRGVSEQYF. The gene calls are TRBV6-4 and TRBJ2-7, with D maybe TRBD1 (7 bases). The V end lost 0 bases, the J end lost 6 bases, and 15 bases lay between the germline ends. The CDR3 has 15 amino acids. Germline V gives CDR1 MRHNA, CDR2 SNTAGT.